The 5 T cell receptor beta chains listed next were all sequenced from one sample in a study of vaccination and CD4 T cells after COVID-19. MiXCR was run by TCRdb on the PCR reads, yielding one entry per CDR3 protein. The top ten hold 0.85% to 1.3% of the sample, which has some 18,000 distinct CDR3 sequences, around two thirds seen once. The sample consisted of CD4+ T cells from blood, taken before SARS-CoV-2 vaccination. These TCRs come from a human donor who had recovered from COVID-19.

The DNA of the CDR3 is TGTGCCAGCAGCTGGACAGGGGGCGACTATGGCTACACCTTC. This codes for CASSWTGGDYGYTF. V is TRBV2 and J is TRBJ1-2; 11 nucleotides agree with TRBD1. The germline gives CDR1 SNHLY, CDR2 FYNNEI. The CDR3 loop spans 14 amino acids. Losses at the gene ends were 6 bases for V and 3 bases for J; bases not matched to a gene: 3.

The chain uses TRBV7-2 and TRBJ2-7; D possibly corresponds to TRBD1 (5 bases). From germline, CDR1 is SGHTA and CDR2 FQGNSA. CDR3 length: 14 residues. Between the trimmed V and J ends, which lost 5 bases and 1 base, there was a span of 12 bases. In nucleotides, the CDR3 is TGTGCCAGCAGCCACCCGGACATGTCCTACGAGCAGTACTTC. Translating gives CASSHPDMSYEQYF.

The rearrangement uses TRBV6-1 and TRBJ1-4; the match to TRBD1 covers 11 bases. The CDR3 loop spans 15 amino acids. CDR1 is MNHNS, CDR2 SASEGT, per germline. Losses at the gene ends were 7 bases for V and 7 bases for J; bases not matched to a gene: 8. The CDR3 loop is CASKDRGLVIEKLFF. The CDR3 nucleotides read TGTGCCAGCAAGGACAGGGGGCTAGTAATTGAAAAACTGTTTTTT.

The J gene is TRBJ1-6, the V gene TRBV20-1, with 7 positions matching TRBD1. The CDR3 is 14 residues long. Germline V lookup: CDR1 DFQATT, CDR2 SNEGSKA (reference sequence). V shed 3 bases and J 5 bases; nucleotides not matched to a gene: 4. DNA for the CDR3: TGCAGTGCTAGGGACAGGAGAAATAATTCACCCCTCCACTTT. It is translated as CSARDRRNNSPLHF.

The chain has TRBV20-1 and TRBJ1-1; D might be TRBD1 (6 bases). The germline V gene encodes CDR1 DFQATT and CDR2 SNEGSKA (reference sequence). This CDR3 is built from 18 residues. The V gene lost 0 bases and the J gene lost 0 bases, with 20 bases spanning the gap. The CDR3 loop is CSARDLSRTTGLNTEAFF. The CDR3 nucleotides are TGCAGTGCTAGAGATCTGTCACGGACGACAGGATTGAACACTGAAGCTTTCTTT.